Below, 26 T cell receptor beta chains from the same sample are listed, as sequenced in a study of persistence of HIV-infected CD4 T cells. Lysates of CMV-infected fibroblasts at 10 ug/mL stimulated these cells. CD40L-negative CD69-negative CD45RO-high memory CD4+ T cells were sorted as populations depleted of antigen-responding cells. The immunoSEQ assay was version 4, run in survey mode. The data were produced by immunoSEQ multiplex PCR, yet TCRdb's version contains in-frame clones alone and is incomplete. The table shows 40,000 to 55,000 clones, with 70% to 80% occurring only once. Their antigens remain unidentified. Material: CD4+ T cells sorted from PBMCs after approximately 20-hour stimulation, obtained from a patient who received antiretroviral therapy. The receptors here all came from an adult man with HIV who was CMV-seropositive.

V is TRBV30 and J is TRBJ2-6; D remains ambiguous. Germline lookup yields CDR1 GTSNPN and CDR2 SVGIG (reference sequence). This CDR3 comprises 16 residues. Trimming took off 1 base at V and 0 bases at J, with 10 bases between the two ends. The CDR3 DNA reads TGTGCCTGGAGTGCAAAACACCGCTCTGGGGCCAACGTCCTGACTTTC. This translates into CAWSAKHRSGANVLTF.

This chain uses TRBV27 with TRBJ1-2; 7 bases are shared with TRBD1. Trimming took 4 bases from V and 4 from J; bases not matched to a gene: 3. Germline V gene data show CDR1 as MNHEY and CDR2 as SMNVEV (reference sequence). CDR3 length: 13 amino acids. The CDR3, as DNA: TGTGCCAGCAGTTCCTCAGGGGGCTATGGCTACACCTTC. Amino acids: CASSSSGGYGYTF.

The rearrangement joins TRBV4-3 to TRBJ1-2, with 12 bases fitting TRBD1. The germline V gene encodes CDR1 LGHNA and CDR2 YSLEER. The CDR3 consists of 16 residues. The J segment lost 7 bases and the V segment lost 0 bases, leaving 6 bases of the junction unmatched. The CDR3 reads CASSQDLGTGGRGYTF. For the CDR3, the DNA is TGCGCCAGCAGCCAAGATCTCGGGACAGGGGGCCGTGGCTACACCTTC.

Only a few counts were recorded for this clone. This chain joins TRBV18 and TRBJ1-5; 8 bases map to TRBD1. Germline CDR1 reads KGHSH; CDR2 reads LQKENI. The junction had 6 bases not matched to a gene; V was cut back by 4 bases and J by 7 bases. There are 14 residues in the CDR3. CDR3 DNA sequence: TGTGCCAGCTCACAAGGACAGGGAGAACAGCCCCAGCATTTT. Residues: CASSQGQGEQPQHF.

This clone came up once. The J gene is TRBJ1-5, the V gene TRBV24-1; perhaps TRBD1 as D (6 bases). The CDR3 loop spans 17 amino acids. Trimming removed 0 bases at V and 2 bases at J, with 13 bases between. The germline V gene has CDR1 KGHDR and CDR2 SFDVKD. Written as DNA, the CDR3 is TGTGCCACCAGTGATTTGGAGGGGGAATGGGGCAATCAGCCCCAGCATTTT. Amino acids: CATSDLEGEWGNQPQHF.

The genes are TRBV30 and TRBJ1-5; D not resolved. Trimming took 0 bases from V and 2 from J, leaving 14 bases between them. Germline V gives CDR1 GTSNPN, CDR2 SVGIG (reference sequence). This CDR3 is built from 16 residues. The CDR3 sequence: CAWSVRVSGGNQPQHF. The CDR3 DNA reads TGTGCCTGGAGTGTACGCGTTTCCGGGGGCAATCAGCCCCAGCATTTT.

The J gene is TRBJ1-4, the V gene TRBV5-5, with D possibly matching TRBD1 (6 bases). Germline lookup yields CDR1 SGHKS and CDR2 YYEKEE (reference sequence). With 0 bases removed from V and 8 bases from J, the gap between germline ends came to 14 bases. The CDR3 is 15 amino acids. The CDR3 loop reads CASSLGTGNQEKLFF. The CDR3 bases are TGTGCCAGCAGCTTGGGAACAGGGAATCAGGAAAAACTGTTTTTT. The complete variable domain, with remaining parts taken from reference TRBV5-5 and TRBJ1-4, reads DAGVTQSPTHLIKTRGQQVTLRCSPISGHKSVSWYQQVLGQGPQFIFQYYEKEERGRGNFPDRFSARQFPNYSSELNVNALLLGDSALYLCASSLGTGNQEKLFFGSGTQLSVL.

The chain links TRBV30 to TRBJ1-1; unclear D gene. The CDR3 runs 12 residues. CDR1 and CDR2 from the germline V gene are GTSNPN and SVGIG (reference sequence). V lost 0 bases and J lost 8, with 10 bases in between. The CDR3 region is CAWSVVTSEAFF. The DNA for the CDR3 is TGTGCCTGGAGTGTGGTGACTTCCGAAGCTTTCTTT.

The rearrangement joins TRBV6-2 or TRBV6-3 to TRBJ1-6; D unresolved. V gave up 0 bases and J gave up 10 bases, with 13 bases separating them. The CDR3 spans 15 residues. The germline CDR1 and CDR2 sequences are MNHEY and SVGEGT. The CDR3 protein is CASSYSRWGESPLHF. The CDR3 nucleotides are TGTGCCAGCAGTTACTCGAGATGGGGTGAGTCACCCCTCCACTTT.

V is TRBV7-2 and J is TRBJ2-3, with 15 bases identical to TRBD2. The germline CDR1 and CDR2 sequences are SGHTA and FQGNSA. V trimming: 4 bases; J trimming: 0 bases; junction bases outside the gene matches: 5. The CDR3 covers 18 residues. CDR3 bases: TGTGCCAGCAGCTCGGGACTAGCGGGAGGAACTAGCACAGATACGCAGTATTTT. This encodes CASSSGLAGGTSTDTQYF.

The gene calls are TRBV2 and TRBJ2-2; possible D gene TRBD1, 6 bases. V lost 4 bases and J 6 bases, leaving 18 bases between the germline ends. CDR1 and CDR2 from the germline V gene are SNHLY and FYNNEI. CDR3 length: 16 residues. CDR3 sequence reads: CASSVWSQPGAGELFF. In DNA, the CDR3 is TGTGCCAGCAGTGTGTGGTCGCAGCCAGGGGCCGGGGAGCTGTTTTTT.

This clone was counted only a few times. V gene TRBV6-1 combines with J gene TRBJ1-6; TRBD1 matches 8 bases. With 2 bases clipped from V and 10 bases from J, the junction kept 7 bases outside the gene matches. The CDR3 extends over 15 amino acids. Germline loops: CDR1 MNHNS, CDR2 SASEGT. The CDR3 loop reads CASSEPTGARSPLHF. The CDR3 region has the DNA TGTGCCAGCAGTGAACCGACAGGGGCAAGGTCACCCCTCCACTTT.

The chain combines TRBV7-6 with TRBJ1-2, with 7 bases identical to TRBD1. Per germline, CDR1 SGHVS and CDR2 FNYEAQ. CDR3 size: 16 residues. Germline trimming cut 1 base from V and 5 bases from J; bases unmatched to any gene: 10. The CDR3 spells CASSLVPGQSTYGYTF. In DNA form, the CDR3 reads TGTGCCAGCAGCTTAGTCCCGGGACAGAGTACATATGGCTACACCTTC.

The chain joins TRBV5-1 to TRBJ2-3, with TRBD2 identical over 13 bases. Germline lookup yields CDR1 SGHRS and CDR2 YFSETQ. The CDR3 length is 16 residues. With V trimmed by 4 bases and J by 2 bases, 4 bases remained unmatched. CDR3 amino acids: CASSAGLAGITDTQYF. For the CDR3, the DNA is TGCGCCAGCAGCGCGGGACTAGCGGGGATCACAGATACGCAGTATTTT.

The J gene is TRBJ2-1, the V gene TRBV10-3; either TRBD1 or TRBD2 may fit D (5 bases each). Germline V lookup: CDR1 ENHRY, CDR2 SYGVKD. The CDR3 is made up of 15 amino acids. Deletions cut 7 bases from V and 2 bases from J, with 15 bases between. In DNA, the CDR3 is TGTGCCATCAAAGTCGAGGGGCCAGCCTACAATGAGCAGTTCTTC. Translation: CAIKVEGPAYNEQFF.

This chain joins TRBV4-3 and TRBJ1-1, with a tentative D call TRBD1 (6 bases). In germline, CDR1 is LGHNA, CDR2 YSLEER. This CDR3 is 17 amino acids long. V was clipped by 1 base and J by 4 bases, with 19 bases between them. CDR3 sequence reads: CASSQAAGDIKGTEAFF. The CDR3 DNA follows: TGCGCCAGCAGCCAAGCGGCAGGGGACATCAAGGGCACTGAAGCTTTCTTT.

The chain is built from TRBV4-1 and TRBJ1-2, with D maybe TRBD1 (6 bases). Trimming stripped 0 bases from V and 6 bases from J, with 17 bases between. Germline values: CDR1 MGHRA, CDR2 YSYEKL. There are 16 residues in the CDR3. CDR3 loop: CASSQDSLAGGNGYTF. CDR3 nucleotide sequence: TGCGCCAGCAGCCAAGATAGTTTAGCGGGGGGCAATGGCTACACCTTC.

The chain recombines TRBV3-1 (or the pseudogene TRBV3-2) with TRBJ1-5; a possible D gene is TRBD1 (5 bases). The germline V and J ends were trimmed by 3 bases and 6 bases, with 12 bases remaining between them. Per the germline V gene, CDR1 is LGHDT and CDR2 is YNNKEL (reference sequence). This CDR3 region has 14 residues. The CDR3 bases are TGTGCCAGCAGCCATTCAGGGTTCGGTCAGCCCCAGCATTTT. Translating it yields CASSHSGFGQPQHF.

This CDR3 is CASSQAPSGANVLTF. The CDR3 bases are TGTGCCAGTAGTCAGGCGCCCTCTGGGGCCAACGTCCTGACTTTC. The V call is TRBV19, the J call TRBJ2-6; no clear D. The V gene lost 5 bases and the J gene lost 0 bases, with 8 bases spanning the gap. The CDR3 length is 15 residues. Germline values: CDR1 LNHDA, CDR2 SQIVND (reference sequence). The full variable domain, completed using reference TRBV19 and TRBJ2-6, is DGGITQSPKYLFRKEGQNVTLSCEQNLNHDAMYWYRQDPGQGLRLIYYSQIVNDFQKGDIAEGYSVSREKKESFPLTVTSAQKNPTAFYLCASSQAPSGANVLTFGAGSRLTVL.

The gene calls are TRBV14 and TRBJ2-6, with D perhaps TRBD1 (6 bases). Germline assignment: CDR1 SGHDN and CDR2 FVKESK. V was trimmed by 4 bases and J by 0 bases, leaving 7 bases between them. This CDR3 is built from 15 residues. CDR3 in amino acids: CASSPDSSGANVLTF. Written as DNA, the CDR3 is TGTGCCAGCAGCCCGGACAGCTCTGGGGCCAACGTCCTGACTTTC.

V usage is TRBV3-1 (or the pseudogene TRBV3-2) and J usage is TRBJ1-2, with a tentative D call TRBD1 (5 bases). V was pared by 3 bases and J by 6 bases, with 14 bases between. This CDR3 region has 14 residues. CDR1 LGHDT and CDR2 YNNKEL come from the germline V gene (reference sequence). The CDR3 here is CASSHRGGKNGYTF. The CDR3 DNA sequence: TGTGCCAGCAGCCATCGTGGGGGGAAAAATGGCTACACCTTC.

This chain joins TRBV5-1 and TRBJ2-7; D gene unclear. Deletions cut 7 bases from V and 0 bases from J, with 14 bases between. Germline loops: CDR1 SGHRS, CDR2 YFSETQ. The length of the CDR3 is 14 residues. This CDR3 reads CASSPDPSSYEQYF. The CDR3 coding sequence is TGCGCCAGCTCACCGGACCCTAGCTCCTACGAGCAGTACTTC.

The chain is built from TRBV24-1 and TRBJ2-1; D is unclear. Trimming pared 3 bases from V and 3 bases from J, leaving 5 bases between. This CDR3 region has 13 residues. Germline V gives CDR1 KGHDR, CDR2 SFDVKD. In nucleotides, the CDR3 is TGTGCCACCAGTGATGCATACTACAATGAGCAGTTCTTC. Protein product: CATSDAYYNEQFF.

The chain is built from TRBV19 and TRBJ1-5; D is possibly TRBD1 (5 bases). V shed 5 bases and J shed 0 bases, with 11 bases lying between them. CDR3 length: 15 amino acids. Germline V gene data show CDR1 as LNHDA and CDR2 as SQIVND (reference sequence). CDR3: CASSGGRYSNQPQHF. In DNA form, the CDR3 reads TGTGCCAGTAGTGGGGGGAGATATAGCAATCAGCCCCAGCATTTT.

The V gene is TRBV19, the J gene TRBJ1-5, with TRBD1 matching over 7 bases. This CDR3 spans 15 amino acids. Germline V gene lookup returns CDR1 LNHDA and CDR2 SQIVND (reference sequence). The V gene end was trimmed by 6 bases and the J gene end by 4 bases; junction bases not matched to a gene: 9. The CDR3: CASRRGTGVNQPQHF. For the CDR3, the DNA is TGTGCCAGTAGGAGAGGAACAGGGGTAAATCAGCCCCAGCATTTT.

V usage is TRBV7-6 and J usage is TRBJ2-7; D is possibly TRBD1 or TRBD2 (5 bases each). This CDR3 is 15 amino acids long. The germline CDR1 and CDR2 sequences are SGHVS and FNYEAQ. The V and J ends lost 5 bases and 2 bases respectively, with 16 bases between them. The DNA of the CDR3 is TGTGCCAGCAGCCCACCCCGGCAGGGAGCCTACGAGCAGTACTTC. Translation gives CASSPPRQGAYEQYF.